A selection of T cell receptor beta chains follows, all from one sample in a study of PD-1 blockade in classical Hodgkin lymphoma. The repertoire was sequenced with immunoSEQ multiplex PCR; TCRdb's copy has only in-frame clones and lacks some. The table records about 4,200 clones, roughly 75% of them present only once. The source material was peripheral blood mononuclear cells (PBMCs), sampled at baseline. Every receptor here comes from a human donor with classical Hodgkin lymphoma. Each CDR3 is given with its conserved first and last residue. D genes are given only for firm matches. Expanded clones are given a class, and other clones once, few, many or no size at all.

J gene	D gene	clone size	V gene	CDR3 protein	CDR3 DNA
TRBJ2-6	TRBD1	-	TRBV7-9	CASSLGQGVSGANVLTF	TGTGCCAGCAGCCTAGGACAGGGGGTCTCTGGGGCCAACGTCCTGACTTTC
TRBJ2-7	-	-	TRBV23-1	CASSQSYPPLPYEQYF	TGCGCCAGCAGTCAATCGTATCCCCCCCTTCCCTACGAGCAGTACTTC
TRBJ1-1	-	few	TRBV4-2	CASSQDLRAGAFF	TGTGCCAGCAGCCAAGATTTACGGGCCGGAGCTTTCTTT
TRBJ2-7	-	-	TRBV6-1	CASWTPVYEQYF	TGTGCCAGCTGGACCCCCGTCTACGAGCAGTACTTC
TRBJ2-7	TRBD1	-	TRBV28	CASSPGTGTLPEQYF	TGTGCCAGCAGTCCAGGGACAGGGACCCTCCCCGAGCAGTACTTC
TRBJ2-1	TRBD2	-	TRBV18	CASSPQLAGGPSSYNEQFF	TGTGCCAGCTCACCTCAGCTAGCGGGGGGCCCCAGCTCCTACAATGAGCAGTTCTTC
TRBJ2-1	-	-	TRBV9	CASSPQETEQFF	TGTGCCAGCAGCCCCCAGGAGACTGAGCAGTTCTTC
TRBJ2-2	-	-	TRBV12-5	CASGLKGSGELFF	TGTGCTAGTGGCCTAAAGGGGTCCGGGGAGCTGTTTTTT
TRBJ2-4	TRBD1	-	TRBV19	CASSSGSGGGLAKNIQYF	TGTGCCAGTAGTTCAGGGTCAGGGGGCGGACTAGCCAAAAACATTCAGTACTTC
TRBJ2-7	-	-	TRBV28	CASSSQGRDNEQYF	TGTGCCAGCAGTTCCCAGGGGAGGGATAACGAGCAGTACTTC
TRBJ2-1	-	few	TRBV18	CASSPGGTDEQFF	TGTGCCAGCTCACCAGGCGGGACCGATGAGCAGTTCTTC
TRBJ2-3	-	-	TRBV10-3	CAISGGVSTDTQYF	TGTGCCATCAGTGGAGGAGTTAGCACAGATACGCAGTATTTT
TRBJ2-4	-	-	TRBV5-4	CASSLDRKNIQYF	TGTGCCAGCAGCTTGGACAGGAAAAACATTCAGTACTTC
TRBJ2-3	TRBD1	-	TRBV4-2	CASSLGGQGPSSDTQYF	TGTGCCAGCAGCTTGGGCGGACAGGGGCCAAGTTCTGATACGCAGTATTTT
TRBJ2-5	TRBD2	-	TRBV29-1	CSVDSSGGGSWETQYF	TGCAGCGTTGACTCTAGCGGGGGGGGATCCTGGGAGACCCAGTACTTC
TRBJ1-5	-	-	TRBV28	CASTSNQPQHF	TGTGCCAGCACTTCCAATCAGCCCCAGCATTTT
TRBJ2-5	-	-	TRBV28	CASEGMGFQETQYF	TGTGCCAGCGAAGGGATGGGTTTTCAAGAGACCCAGTACTTC
TRBJ2-1	-	-	TRBV7-3	CASSPQGFGKQFF	TGTGCCAGCAGCCCTCAGGGTTTTGGCAAGCAGTTCTTC
TRBJ1-2	-	-	TRBV29-1	CSVEQYTGIGAGYTF	TGCAGCGTTGAACAATATACAGGGATCGGGGCTGGCTACACCTTC
TRBJ1-1	-	-	TRBV7-9	CASSLGFSNTEAFF	TGTGCCAGCAGCTTAGGTTTTTCGAACACTGAAGCTTTCTTT
TRBJ2-3	TRBD1	-	TRBV5-1	CASRREDRDTDTQYF	TGCGCCAGCCGAAGGGAGGACAGGGACACAGATACGCAGTATTTT
TRBJ1-4	-	large	TRBV15	CATSERGGEKLFF	TGTGCCACCAGCGAAAGGGGCGGGGAAAAACTGTTTTTT
TRBJ1-5	-	-	TRBV9	CASSLRMEGNQPQHF	TGTGCCAGCAGCCTACGGATGGAGGGCAATCAGCCCCAGCATTTT
TRBJ2-3	-	-	TRBV13	CASRDGEGTDTQYF	TGTGCCAGCAGGGACGGAGAGGGTACAGATACGCAGTATTTT
TRBJ2-1	-	-	TRBV6-5	CASSHGQSSYNEQFF	TGTGCCAGCAGTCATGGACAGAGCTCCTACAATGAGCAGTTCTTC
TRBJ2-7	-	-	TRBV4-3	CASSQEWGANYEQYF	TGCGCCAGCAGCCAAGAATGGGGGGCCAATTACGAGCAGTACTTC